This T cell receptor beta chain was identified in a study of blood T cells in healthy people across ages (dated by TCRdb to between 2014 and 2016). For the wider study: In model experiments, template switching captured about one uniquely barcoded TCR beta cDNA molecule for every two T cells. Using deep sequencing normalized with unique cDNA molecular identifiers, the study measured how TCR beta repertoire diversity changes with age. The donors were split into four age groups: young (average 16 years), middle-aged (around 40), aged (62) and long-lived (over 75). To avoid experimental bias, donors of different ages were spread randomly across the sequencing lanes. Using the same blood draw, the study looked at two additional independent replicas of 1 million unique cDNA reads for two donors, one aged 18 to 30 and the other aged 80 or older.

The donors were roughly 38 Caucasian individuals from Russia, aged roughly 6 to 100 years, who were systemically healthy. Roughly 10 milliliters of peripheral blood were drawn from each donor into EDTA-treated Vacutainer tubes. Ficoll-Paque density-gradient centrifugation was used to isolate PBMCs, with at least 6 million obtained per sample. Trizol reagent was used to extract total RNA from the PBMCs, yielding at least 5.5 micrograms per sample. Naive CD45RAhigh/CD27high T cell percentages were measured by flow cytometry on a PBMC aliquot from every donor. The V and J ends are trimmed by 9 bases and 6 bases, leaving 20 bases between them. From the cysteine through the phenylalanine, the CDR3 covers 14 amino acids. Only CDR3 DNA remains: 42 bases, in frame from the first base. According to the germline V gene, CDR1 reads MGHDK and CDR2 reads SYGVNS. What the authors observed across the whole study: The CMV infection status of donors was not known, potentially confounding age-related changes in expanded clonotypes. The long-lived group showed more naive CD4+ T cells, fewer expanded clones and increased TCR diversity than the aged group, suggesting age selection. Bulk unsorted PBMC profiling prevented conclusive comparison of naive and antigen-experienced compartments. Observed TCR beta diversity per million T cells fell roughly linearly with age, and a significant reduction was already apparent by age roughly 40. The percentage of naive T cells measured by flow cytometry correlated strongly with observed TCR beta diversity. Estimates of total diversity from one million sequenced T cells were regarded as lower bounds and underestimates.

Preparation of the library involved 5' RACE. Sequencing took place on an Illumina HiSeq 2500. A second PCR of roughly 6 to 12 cycles was performed with a sample-barcoded 5' primer and a J-beta primer mix. Each TCR beta cDNA molecule received a unique molecular identifier from a template-switch 5' adaptor carrying 12 random nucleotides. Each sample yielded at least 2.5 million CDR3-containing paired-end reads. First-strand cDNA synthesis was performed from all RNA using the Mint cDNA synthesis kit, with priming by a TRBC-specific oligonucleotide. Following uracil-DNA glycosylase treatment, all cDNA underwent a first 18-cycle PCR with the universal primers M1SS and BC2_uni_R. The authors' pipeline ran thus. Each sample was normalized by randomly selecting 1 million high-quality reads, each carrying a distinct molecular identifier. Reads sharing molecular identifiers were discarded rather than binned into consensus sequences. MiTCR, set to a Q25 quality threshold and the strictest error-elimination algorithm, was used for CDR3 identification, clonotype clustering and error correction. A nonparametric unseen species model using Euler transformation provided a lower-bound estimate of total TCR beta diversity. TCRdb reprocessed the public reads (quality trimming at Q25 with fastp, clone calling with MiXCR) and kept in-frame beta chains. Rows are unified per CDR3 protein, each entry keeping the most common DNA and genes. V and J calls and clone size were set by TCRdb, not the authors. The sample profile shows 1.5 million or so distinct CDR3 sequences; approximately 43% of them were found once. Together, the top ten hold approximately 4% of the sample.

A note on this clonotype: The antigen this receptor binds is unknown. Within one base of it there is no much larger clone, and no base qualities were kept.

Sequencing input: blood. Recombination joined TRBV25-1 with TRBJ1-2, and perhaps TRBD1 as D gene, on 5 matching bases. This receptor was identified in a woman aged 18-29 years in good health. The CDR3 has the sequence CASATVGSFDGYTF. The DNA sequence is as follows: TGTGCCAGTGCGACAGTGGGCTCTTTTGATGGCTACACCTTC.